These 30 T cell receptor beta chains were sequenced from one sample in a study of neoadjuvant anti-PD-1 for oral cavity cancer. Produced via immunoSEQ multiplex PCR; TCRdb's table is partial and in-frame only. The sample holds 60,000 to 75,000 clones, 65% to 80% seen once. Sequencing was performed on PBMCs, taken before nivolumab (anti-PD-1) treatment. Receptors were obtained from a person between 35 and 79 years old with oral cavity squamous cell carcinoma.

The chain combines TRBV23-1 with TRBJ1-4; 8 bases match TRBD1. TRBV23-1 is an ORF, with its function uncertain. V lost 7 bases, J lost 4 bases, and 5 bases stayed unmatched. The CDR3 totals 14 residues. The CDR3 coding sequence is TGCGCCAGCACCCGGACAGGGAGTAATGAAAAACTGTTTTTT. It codes for CASTRTGSNEKLFF.

This clone is a singleton in its sample. The rearrangement uses TRBV25-1 and TRBJ1-2; D is unclear. Germline loops: CDR1 MGHDK, CDR2 SYGVNS. The CDR3 is 13 amino acids. Trimming removed 4 bases from V and 0 bases from J, with 6 bases in between. The CDR3 loop reads CASSVVANYGYTF. The CDR3 DNA reads as TGTGCCAGCAGTGTGGTGGCTAACTATGGCTACACCTTC.

This clone occurred a few times. This rearrangement joins TRBV29-1 to TRBJ1-6; D gene unclear. V lost 7 bases and J 4 bases, leaving 11 bases between the germline ends. The length of the CDR3 is 13 residues. CDR1 SQVTM and CDR2 ANQGSEA come from the germline V gene. The CDR3 nucleotides are TGCAGCGACGAACGGGGTTATAATTCACCCCTCCACTTT. It yields the protein CSDERGYNSPLHF.

The sample holds one count of this clone. The chain is built from TRBV5-1 and TRBJ2-3; D is perhaps TRBD1 or TRBD2 (5 bases each). The CDR3 is 16 amino acids. CDR1 is SGHRS and CDR2 is YFSETQ in the germline V gene. Trimming pared 4 bases from V and 2 bases from J, leaving 17 bases between. For the CDR3, the DNA is TGCGCCAGCAGCCCACACGGGACGAAAGTCACAGATACGCAGTATTTT. The encoded protein is CASSPHGTKVTDTQYF.

The V gene is TRBV11-2, the J gene TRBJ2-7; D possibly corresponds to TRBD2 (6 bases). Between the trimmed V and J ends, which lost 4 bases and 6 bases, there was a span of 16 bases. The CDR3 consists of 14 residues. Germline CDR1 reads SGHAT; CDR2 reads FQNNGV. The CDR3 protein is CASSSSRLVPEQYF. The CDR3 DNA sequence: TGTGCCAGCAGCTCCAGTAGACTAGTTCCCGAGCAGTACTTC.

The gene calls are TRBV5-1 and TRBJ2-5, with 15 bases fitting TRBD2. The CDR3 consists of 16 residues. Germline CDR1 SGHRS, CDR2 YFSETQ. After removal of 4 bases from V and 3 bases from J, the junction contained 4 bases not matched to a gene. CDR3 nucleotide sequence: TGCGCCAGCAGCCCCTGGACTAGCGGGGGGGAAGAGACCCAGTACTTC. Amino acids: CASSPWTSGGEETQYF.

This clone was detected only a few times. The chain has TRBV12-5 and TRBJ2-1; weak D call: TRBD1 (5 bases). The CDR3 is 13 residues long. In germline, CDR1 is LGHNT, CDR2 FRNRAP. Trimming removed 9 bases at V and 0 bases at J, with 9 bases between. This chain's CDR3 is CASGQFSYNEQFF. The CDR3 DNA is TGTGCTAGCGGACAATTCTCCTACAATGAGCAGTTCTTC.

Comment on this clone: The sample has other DNA sequences that encode this CDR3 too. The chain combines TRBV5-6 with TRBJ1-1; D ambiguous. Trimming cost V 1 base and J 4 bases, with 5 bases left between them. The CDR3 runs to 12 residues. The V gene's germline CDR1 is SGHDT and CDR2 YYEEEE. The CDR3 loop reads CASSLRGTEAFF. The CDR3 DNA is TGTGCCAGCAGCTTGCGGGGCACTGAAGCTTTCTTT.

V usage is TRBV18 and J usage is TRBJ1-2, with D perhaps matching TRBD1 (5 bases). The V gene lost 2 bases and the J gene lost 6 bases, with 10 bases spanning the gap. This CDR3 is built from 13 residues. The V gene's germline CDR1 is KGHSH and CDR2 LQKENI. CDR3 sequence: CASSPRGEDGYTF. CDR3 DNA: TGTGCCAGCTCACCAAGGGGAGAGGATGGCTACACCTTC.

J is TRBJ1-6 and V is TRBV5-1; a possible D gene is TRBD1 (5 bases). The CDR3 loop spans 15 amino acids. V lost 4 bases to trimming and J lost 6 bases, with 14 bases between them. Looked up from germline, CDR1 is SGHRS and CDR2 is YFSETQ. The CDR3 DNA reads TGCGCCAGCAGCCCGAGGGGTTCGGGTAATTCACCCCTCCACTTT. This codes for CASSPRGSGNSPLHF. The full variable domain, rest sourced from reference TRBV5-1 and TRBJ1-6, is KAGVTQTPRYLIKTRGQQVTLSCSPISGHRSVSWYQQTPGQGLQFLFEYFSETQRNKGNFPGRFSGRQFSNSRSEMNVSTLELGDSALYLCASSPRGSGNSPLHFGNGTRLTVT.

This clone has just a few counts. The V gene is TRBV5-4, the J gene TRBJ2-1; no clear D gene. The CDR3 loop spans 13 amino acids. Germline CDR1 SGHNT, CDR2 YYREEE (reference sequence). V was shortened by 4 bases and J by 8 bases, with 13 bases between the two germline ends. The CDR3 reads CASSLPKVDEQFF. The CDR3 nucleotides read TGTGCCAGCAGCCTTCCTAAGGTCGATGAGCAGTTCTTC.

V and J are TRBV7-9 and TRBJ1-1, with a tentative D call TRBD1 (6 bases). Germline V lookup: CDR1 SEHNR, CDR2 FQNEAQ (reference sequence). Trimming took 4 bases from V and 3 from J, leaving 15 bases between them. The CDR3 consists of 15 residues. CDR3 coding DNA: TGTGCCAGCAGCTACCTGAGGGGGTCGGACACTGAAGCTTTCTTT. Translation: CASSYLRGSDTEAFF.

The chain carries TRBV10-1 and TRBJ1-6, with D perhaps TRBD1 (6 bases). The CDR3 covers 16 residues. V was cut by 3 bases and J by 5 bases, with 14 bases left in between. Germline V gene lookup returns CDR1 WNHNN and CDR2 SYGVQD (reference sequence). The CDR3 DNA follows: TGCGCCAGCAGTGAATCAGGGGCCGGTGATAATTCACCCCTCCACTTT. The encoded protein is CASSESGAGDNSPLHF.

This sequence joins TRBV7-6 and TRBJ1-2; D is ambiguous. The V gene lost 0 bases and the J gene lost 7 bases, with 18 bases spanning the gap. The CDR3 sequence is 16 residues long. Germline CDR1 and CDR2: SGHVS and FNYEAQ. The CDR3 sequence: CASSLAEPFAASGYTF. The CDR3 DNA reads TGTGCCAGCAGCTTAGCGGAACCCTTTGCCGCCTCTGGCTACACCTTC.

V and J are TRBV7-9 and TRBJ1-6; D possibly corresponds to TRBD1 (6 bases). The V end was cut by 3 bases, the J end by 14 bases, with 17 bases between. Germline V gene lookup returns CDR1 SEHNR and CDR2 FQNEAQ (reference sequence). This CDR3 comprises 14 residues. DNA of the CDR3: TGTGCCAGCAGCTTGATATCGGACAGTGAAACCCTCCACTTT. Residues: CASSLISDSETLHF.

The chain links TRBV6-5 to TRBJ1-2, with D hard to call. CDR1 and CDR2 from the germline V gene are MNHEY and SVGAGI. The CDR3 is made up of 15 amino acids. The V and J ends lost 6 bases and 8 bases respectively, with 22 bases between them. CDR3 nucleotide sequence: TGTGCCAGCAGCCCCAGGAGGCGCGAAGGAGGCGGCTACACCTTC. It codes for CASSPRRREGGGYTF.

The chain is built from TRBV7-9 and TRBJ2-1, with TRBD2 identical over 11 bases. J was trimmed by 7 bases and V by 5 bases; bases with no gene match: 10. This CDR3 has 16 residues. Germline-derived CDR1 and CDR2 are SEHNR and FQNEAQ (reference sequence). CDR3 protein: CASSPISGGAWNEQFF. In nucleotides, the CDR3 is TGTGCCAGCAGCCCAATTAGCGGGGGGGCCTGGAATGAGCAGTTCTTC. Variable domain in full (rest from reference TRBV7-9 and TRBJ2-1): DTGVSQNPRHKITKRGQNVTFRCDPISEHNRLYWYRQTLGQGPEFLTYFQNEAQLEKSRLLSDRFSAERPKGSFSTLEIQRTEQGDSAMYLCASSPISGGAWNEQFFGPGTRLTVL.

The rearrangement joins TRBV5-6 to TRBJ2-7; a possible D gene is TRBD1 (5 bases). The V gene's germline CDR1 is SGHDT and CDR2 YYEEEE. The CDR3 spans 14 residues. The V end was cut by 2 bases, the J end by 3 bases, with 12 bases between. CDR3 nucleotides: TGTGCCAGCAGCTTAGCAGGGATTCGCTACGAGCAGTACTTC. It yields the protein CASSLAGIRYEQYF.

The CDR3 DNA follows: TGCGCCAGCAGCAGGGGACAGAGAGAGACCCAGTACTTC. Encoded protein: CASSRGQRETQYF. The chain couples TRBV5-1 to TRBJ2-5; TRBD1 agrees at 7 bases. Per the germline V gene, CDR1 is SGHRS and CDR2 is YFSETQ. V shed 4 bases, J shed 4 bases, and the junction held 4 bases outside the gene matches. This CDR3 is 13 amino acids long.

The chain combines TRBV2 with TRBJ1-2; no clear D gene. The CDR3 covers 13 residues. Germline lookup yields CDR1 SNHLY and CDR2 FYNNEI. Between the trimmed V and J ends, which lost 3 bases and 0 bases, there was a span of 5 bases. CDR3 coding DNA: TGTGCCAGCAGTGACAGACCTAACTATGGCTACACCTTC. Its translation is CASSDRPNYGYTF.

This chain joins TRBV30 and TRBJ1-5; D possibly corresponds to TRBD1 (5 bases). Trimming took 4 bases from V and 5 from J, leaving 15 bases between them. The germline CDR1 and CDR2 sequences are GTSNPN and SVGIG (reference sequence). This CDR3 is built from 14 residues. The CDR3 DNA follows: TGTGCCTGGACCCGCGGGACGGAGCATCAGCCCCAGCATTTT. Translated: CAWTRGTEHQPQHF. The complete variable domain, with remaining parts taken from reference TRBV30 and TRBJ1-5, reads SQTIHQWPATLVQPVGSPLSLECTVEGTSNPNLYWYRQAAGRGLQLLFYSVGIGQISSEVPQNLSASRPQDRQFILSSKKLLLSDSGFYLCAWTRGTEHQPQHFGDGTRLSIL.

This clone was counted between two and nine times. This rearrangement joins TRBV6-1 to TRBJ1-5; 9 positions match TRBD1. Trimming at V came to 5 bases and at J to 6 bases, leaving 8 bases not matched to a gene. The CDR3 is 15 residues long. The germline V gene encodes CDR1 MNHNS and CDR2 SASEGT. The CDR3 loop reads CASSRDRAGGQPQHF. The CDR3 DNA follows: TGTGCCAGCAGTAGGGACAGGGCGGGGGGTCAGCCCCAGCATTTT.

The CDR3 DNA sequence: TGTGCCAGCAGTTTAGTGGGGGGTCCCTACGAGCAGTACTTC. Translated: CASSLVGGPYEQYF. V usage is TRBV27 and J usage is TRBJ2-7, with a tentative D call TRBD2 (6 bases). CDR3 size: 14 residues. Trimming removed 2 bases at V and 2 bases at J, with 10 bases between. Germline CDR1 reads MNHEY; CDR2 reads SMNVEV (reference sequence).

This clone has just a few counts. This chain joins TRBV9 and TRBJ1-3, with 8 positions matching TRBD1. The junction had 7 bases not matched to a gene; V was cut back by 4 bases and J by 4 bases. CDR3 size: 15 residues. In germline, CDR1 is SGDLS, CDR2 YYNGEE. CDR3 bases: TGTGCCAGCAGCATTACAGGGGGACCAGGAAACACCATATATTTT. The encoded protein is CASSITGGPGNTIYF.

CDR3 bases: TGTGCCAGCAGGGACTCCCCCTTGGATGAGCAGTTCTTC. It translates to CASRDSPLDEQFF. V usage is TRBV6-5 and J usage is TRBJ2-1; D is possibly TRBD2 (5 bases). V shed 6 bases and J shed 8 bases, with 14 bases lying between them. Germline assignment: CDR1 MNHEY and CDR2 SVGAGI. The CDR3 sequence is 13 residues long.

This clone was detected a few times. This chain links TRBV30 with TRBJ2-3, with D perhaps matching TRBD2 (6 bases). V lost 2 bases and J 5 bases, leaving 11 bases between the germline ends. The CDR3 sequence is 13 residues long. Germline CDR1 GTSNPN, CDR2 SVGIG (reference sequence). The CDR3, as DNA: TGTGCCTGGAGTAGGAGGGAGAAAGATACGCAGTATTTT. Amino acids: CAWSRREKDTQYF.

This chain links TRBV10-2 with TRBJ2-1; 11 nucleotides agree with TRBD2. The germline CDR1 and CDR2 sequences are WSHSY and SAAADI. The V segment lost 4 bases and the J segment 9 bases; nucleotides outside the gene matches: 5. The CDR3 has 14 residues. This CDR3 reads CASSVTSGRGEQFF. The CDR3 DNA reads as TGCGCCAGCAGTGTAACTAGCGGGAGAGGTGAGCAGTTCTTC.

The rearrangement joins TRBV10-1 to TRBJ1-1; D is perhaps TRBD1 (5 bases). V lost 0 bases and J 11 bases, leaving 13 bases between the germline ends. This CDR3 is 13 amino acids long. Germline V gene sequence: CDR1 WNHNN, CDR2 SYGVQD (reference sequence). This chain's CDR3 is CASSESTARDAFF. Here the CDR3 DNA reads TGCGCCAGCAGTGAGTCAACGGCCAGGGACGCTTTCTTT.

The chain combines TRBV19 with TRBJ1-1; TRBD1 matches 7 bases. This CDR3 has 16 residues. V trimming: 5 bases; J trimming: 4 bases; junction bases outside the gene matches: 13. Germline V gene sequence: CDR1 LNHDA, CDR2 SQIVND (reference sequence). Written as DNA, the CDR3 is TGTGCCAGTAGTCTGAACACAGGGGTCCCAAGCACTGAAGCTTTCTTT. Translation: CASSLNTGVPSTEAFF.

This clone was seen only a few times. The CDR3 region has the DNA TGTGCCAGCAGTCCAAGGGGGAACTACGAGCAGTACTTC. This sequence encodes CASSPRGNYEQYF. The chain carries TRBV27 and TRBJ2-7; perhaps TRBD1 as D (6 bases). The V gene's germline CDR1 is MNHEY and CDR2 SMNVEV (reference sequence). The V end lost 5 bases, the J end lost 3 bases, and 11 bases lay between the germline ends. This CDR3 is built from 13 residues.